Listed below are T cell receptor beta chains from one sample, sequenced in a study of shared clonotypes between healthy human individuals. Sequencing was performed with immunoSEQ multiplex PCR; in TCRdb, only in-frame clones are kept and a portion is missing. The data contain over 2 million clones, roughly 96% of them singletons. The material sequenced was naive CD4+ T cells sorted from blood. The receptors derive from a man aged 18 to 35 in good health. Both conserved end residues are part of each CDR3. The D gene is left open where the match is weak. Rows may omit the clone size; those that give it use once, few, many or a size class.

v_call	d_call	j_call	clone_size	cdr3_aa	cdr3_nt
TRBV2	.	TRBJ2-7	.	CARGQFPYEQYF	TGTGCCAGAGGACAGTTTCCGTACGAGCAGTACTTC
TRBV7-9	.	TRBJ2-2	.	CASSSSGRSNTGELFF	TGTGCCAGCAGCTCCAGCGGTCGCTCGAACACCGGGGAGCTGTTTTTT
TRBV5-4	.	TRBJ2-2	.	CASSLLGANTGELFF	TGTGCCAGCAGCTTGCTAGGGGCGAACACCGGGGAGCTGTTTTTT
TRBV7-9	TRBD1	TRBJ1-2	.	CASGSTGGYGYTF	TGTGCCAGCGGCTCGACAGGGGGGTATGGCTACACCTTC
TRBV5-4	TRBD1	TRBJ2-7	once	CASSLSLDRTYEQYF	TGTGCCAGCAGCCTCTCCCTGGACAGGACATACGAGCAGTACTTC
TRBV5-4	.	TRBJ2-3	.	CASSLAGTDTQYF	TGTGCCAGCAGCTTGGCAGGTACAGATACGCAGTATTTT
TRBV5-1	.	TRBJ2-7	.	CASSRIGASSYEQYF	TGCGCCAGCAGCCGTATCGGGGCAAGCTCCTACGAGCAGTACTTC
TRBV9	TRBD2	TRBJ2-3	.	CASSASFPGRQSPDTQYF	TGTGCCAGCAGCGCGTCCTTTCCCGGGAGGCAGAGTCCAGATACGCAGTATTTT
TRBV6-5	.	TRBJ2-3	once	CASSSTITTDTQYF	TGTGCCAGCAGTTCGACAATAACCACAGATACGCAGTATTTT
TRBV4-1	.	TRBJ2-7	.	CASNDGAYEQYF	TGCGCCAGCAACGACGGGGCCTACGAGCAGTACTTC
TRBV29-1	.	TRBJ1-4	.	CSVVGGRGLFF	TGCAGCGTTGTAGGGGGGCGCGGGCTGTTTTTT
TRBV5-1	TRBD1	TRBJ1-5	.	CASSLGQGGHQPQHF	TGCGCCAGCAGCCTTGGACAGGGGGGCCATCAGCCCCAGCATTTT
TRBV11-2	TRBD1	TRBJ2-7	.	CASSWGQGAYEQYF	TGTGCCAGCAGCTGGGGACAGGGGGCTTACGAGCAGTACTTC